This TCR beta chain was observed in a study of ipilimumab plus nivolumab after autologous stem cell transplantation. The assay was immunoSEQ multiplex PCR, and TCRdb's table has in-frame clones only and misses some. Here the sample spans some 17,000 clones, 80% being singletons. Ipilimumab, 1 mg/kg, started 14 to 28 days after autologous transplant. Specimen: PBMCs, collected in a trial of ipilimumab plus nivolumab as post-transplant consolidation. This sequence was found in a male donor with diffuse large B-cell lymphoma.

The CDR3 loop reads CASSSTLGRKYGYTF. The CDR3 DNA reads TGTGCCAGCAGTTCTACCCTGGGACGGAAATATGGCTACACCTTC. The chain joins TRBV6-4 to TRBJ1-2, with a tentative D call TRBD1 (5 bases). CDR3 length: 15 amino acids. Germline CDR1 reads MRHNA; CDR2 reads SNTAGT. Deletions cut 5 bases from V and 5 bases from J, with 18 bases between.